Reported below is one T cell receptor (beta chain). Its antigen is not identified. The sample comes from a study of cytomegalovirus exposure and HLA in healthy donors. Amplification used 60 Vbeta primers and 13 Jbeta primers. Profiling relied on immunoSEQ multiplex PCR, and the TCRdb table lists in-frame clones only, not all of them. Among about 130,000 clones listed, around 63% were seen once. Overall study results and limits: Sequencing likely caused a cluster of highly shared sequence variants. The authors later linked a missense DCLRE1C variant to TCR beta V- and J-gene trimming. Most TCR sequences were seen very rarely across donors, but some public TCRs occurred in many.

The V end was cut by 2 bases, the J end by 2 bases, with 9 bases between. The germline gives CDR1 KGHSH, CDR2 LQKENI. This CDR3 spans 14 amino acids. Healthy people donating bone marrow made up the donors. Sequenced material: PBMCs. The chain recombines TRBV18 with TRBJ2-5; D is perhaps TRBD2 (6 bases). The TCR comes from a human donor in good health. This CDR3 reads CASSPWDSQETQYF. The CDR3 DNA reads TGTGCCAGCTCACCATGGGACTCACAAGAGACCCAGTACTTC.